A selection of T cell receptor beta chains follows, all from one sample in a study of Graves' ophthalmopathy and Graves' hyperthyroidism. TCRdb re-derived calls from the multiplex PCR reads in MiXCR, one entry per CDR3 protein. The sample contains approximately 160,000 distinct CDR3 sequences, 35% to 45% of which appear only once. Sequenced input: peripheral blood. The receptors were sampled from a man aged 25-45 years with Graves' ophthalmopathy. CDR3s leave out the opening cysteine and the closing phenylalanine or tryptophan. For some rows the clone size is stated as once, few or many, or as a class when expanded; others skip it.

V gene,clone size,J gene,CDR3 protein
TRBV19,many,TRBJ1-1,ASSRTGAREAF
TRBV27,-,TRBJ2-7,ASSFRGTLSYEQY
TRBV7-2,-,TRBJ1-5,ASSLDRGSQPQH
TRBV6-5,-,TRBJ1-2,ASSYGQGGYGYT
TRBV6-5,many,TRBJ1-2,ASSSLGAIYGYT
TRBV19,many,TRBJ1-1,ASTGSTNTEAF
TRBV7-2,many,TRBJ2-7,ASQTGTSGRYEQY
TRBV6-2/TRBV6-3,few,TRBJ2-7,ASSPLRDYEQY
TRBV12-3/TRBV12-4,many,TRBJ2-5,ASSFTSGSGQETQY
TRBV6-1,-,TRBJ1-5,ASRTEWGKNQPQH
TRBV28,many,TRBJ2-5,ASSFYRLRQHNQETQY
TRBV6-2/TRBV6-3,many,TRBJ1-5,ASRPTYGLSNQPQH
TRBV28,-,TRBJ1-5,ASKWTGYGQPQH
TRBV7-2,-,TRBJ1-2,ASSLVVHYGYT
TRBV7-2,many,TRBJ2-7,ASSSVSRITYEQY
TRBV7-2,many,TRBJ2-5,ASSPQGIRGRFGGTQY
TRBV30,many,TRBJ1-1,AWSVISSEAF
TRBV6-1,many,TRBJ1-2,ASSEDPGQDYGYT
TRBV6-5,-,TRBJ1-1,ASSSGVTVRTEAF
TRBV6-2/TRBV6-3,many,TRBJ1-5,ASSYGLQPQH
TRBV6-1,-,TRBJ1-2,ASSEAGILYGYT
TRBV11-2,many,TRBJ2-2,ASSPDRPANTGELF
TRBV28,-,TRBJ2-1,ASSPTSGSTNEQF
TRBV28,many,TRBJ1-2,ASRAPGAYGYT
TRBV20-1,many,TRBJ2-5,SARVGLASSETQY
TRBV6-5,many,TRBJ2-5,ASSYPDRGPETQY
TRBV2,many,TRBJ1-5,ASSGTGEIQPQH
TRBV26,-,TRBJ1-3,ASSRENTIY
TRBV28,-,TRBJ2-7,ASSFAGDYEQY
TRBV27,few,TRBJ1-6,ASSPGTGGSPLH
TRBV29-1,-,TRBJ2-7,SVRDRDWDEQY
TRBV11-3,many,TRBJ2-4,ASSSGRIQY
TRBV12-3/TRBV12-4,-,TRBJ2-2,ASSWGVLTGELF
TRBV6-5,-,TRBJ1-2,ASSYIVNGGQSGYT
TRBV6-1,-,TRBJ2-5,ASSGSAETQY
TRBV12-3/TRBV12-4,-,TRBJ2-6,ASDRISGANVLT
TRBV20-1,many,TRBJ2-5,SAIIAGDETQY
TRBV10-3,-,TRBJ2-2,ATAPWWELGPGELF
TRBV6-2/TRBV6-3,-,TRBJ2-7,ASLGASGITYEQY
TRBV6-2/TRBV6-3,many,TRBJ1-1,ASSITEGRTEAF
TRBV6-2/TRBV6-3,many,TRBJ1-1,ASSYGGTGGSLTEAF
TRBV12-3/TRBV12-4,many,TRBJ2-7,ASKRENYEQY
TRBV12-3/TRBV12-4,many,TRBJ2-7,ASGFRPYEQY
TRBV20-1,once,TRBJ2-5,SAMEGARETQY
TRBV29-1,many,TRBJ1-2,SVEGGGVGYGYT
TRBV6-8,-,TRBJ2-5,ASVRASGRQETQY
TRBV6-5,many,TRBJ1-2,ASSPKPEGKGYT
TRBV7-2,many,TRBJ2-7,ASSQFSGTSYEQY
TRBV7-9,-,TRBJ1-2,ASSLAIGGAQGYT